One sample yielded the 24 T cell receptor beta chains listed below, sequenced in a study of T cell repertoires in cytomegalovirus infection. Each CDR3 protein gets one entry after TCRdb re-called the reads with MiXCR. Among approximately 700,000 distinct CDR3 sequences listed, 35% were seen once. Material: PBMCs. These receptors were taken from a human donor in good health (CMV status not recorded). Some clones in this sample may be carry-over from other donors' samples.

V and J are TRBV7-8 and TRBJ2-2, with 10 bases lining up with TRBD2. The germline gives CDR1 SGHVS, CDR2 FQNEAQ. The V and J ends lost 1 base and 0 bases, in that order; junction bases with no gene match: 20. The CDR3 covers 23 residues. In nucleotides, the CDR3 is TGTGCCAGCAGCTTAGTGTTTAAGGCCCTAGCGGGGGTCAACCCCGCGAACACCGGGGAGCTGTTTTTT. It is translated as CASSLVFKALAGVNPANTGELFF.

This clonotype was counted ten times or more. The V gene is TRBV25-1, the J gene TRBJ2-7, with 9 bases lining up with TRBD2. Losses at the gene ends were 4 bases for V and 5 bases for J; bases not matched to a gene: 15. The CDR3 has 17 residues. The V gene's germline CDR1 is MGHDK and CDR2 SYGVNS. The CDR3 nucleotides read TGTGCCAGCAGTGGTCACGGAAAGCGGGAGGTCGGCGACGAGCAGTACTTC. Encoded protein: CASSGHGKREVGDEQYF.

This clonotype was counted ten times or more. The genes are TRBV7-2 and TRBJ2-1; D uncertain. This CDR3 region has 12 residues. Germline assignment: CDR1 SGHTA and CDR2 FQGNSA. Trimming cost V 3 bases and J 3 bases, with 3 bases left between them. CDR3 nucleotides: TGTGCCAGCAGCTTTGACTACAATGAGCAGTTCTTC. The encoded protein is CASSFDYNEQFF.

The J gene is TRBJ1-1, the V gene TRBV11-2; TRBD1 aligns across 7 bases. Per the germline V gene, CDR1 is SGHAT and CDR2 is FQNNGV. CDR3 length: 13 amino acids. J was trimmed by 10 bases and V by 2 bases; bases with no gene match: 7. The CDR3 DNA is TGTGCCAGCAGCTTAAACAGGGGTCCTGTAGCTTTCTTT. Translating gives CASSLNRGPVAFF.

V and J are TRBV6-5 and TRBJ1-1; TRBD1 aligns across 7 bases. Unmatched junction bases numbered 4, after V lost 6 bases and J lost 3 bases. The CDR3 consists of 13 residues. The germline CDR1 and CDR2 sequences are MNHEY and SVGAGI. DNA for the CDR3: TGTGCCAGCAGCAGGGGGGCGGACACTGAAGCTTTCTTT. Translation gives CASSRGADTEAFF.

The chain couples TRBV29-1 to TRBJ2-3; D gene unclear. CDR3 size: 13 residues. V was shortened by 1 base and J by 2 bases, with 7 bases between the two germline ends. Germline V lookup: CDR1 SQVTM, CDR2 ANQGSEA. The CDR3 coding sequence is TGCAGCGTTGAAGGGCAGCCCACAGATACGCAGTATTTT. This encodes CSVEGQPTDTQYF.

In this sample, this clonotype turned up many times. The rearrangement links TRBV7-9 to TRBJ1-2; 9 bases are a match to TRBD1. V was pared by 3 bases and J by 0 bases, with 5 bases of the junction left unmatched. Germline V gene sequence: CDR1 SEHNR, CDR2 FQNEAQ (reference sequence). The length of the CDR3 is 16 residues. CDR3 sequence: CASSFGTGTANYGYTF. The CDR3 bases are TGTGCCAGCAGCTTTGGGACAGGGACGGCTAACTATGGCTACACCTTC.

This chain joins TRBV7-9 and TRBJ2-1; TRBD1 matches at 9 bases. The CDR3 runs to 15 residues. Germline V gene sequence: CDR1 SEHNR, CDR2 FQNEAQ (reference sequence). V dropped 6 bases and J dropped 4; count of bases not matched to a gene: 7. Here the CDR3 DNA reads TGTGCCAGCAGTGCCATGGGACAGGGATACAATGAGCAGTTCTTC. Protein product: CASSAMGQGYNEQFF.

J is TRBJ2-1 and V is TRBV20-1; unclear D gene. From germline, CDR1 is DFQATT and CDR2 SNEGSKA (reference sequence). V lost 0 bases and J lost 6, with 15 bases in between. The CDR3 has 15 amino acids. Here the CDR3 reads CSARDSAQFGNEQFF. Here the CDR3 DNA reads TGCAGTGCTAGAGATTCTGCCCAGTTCGGCAATGAGCAGTTCTTC.

Regarding this clonotype: Because it lacks the conserved phenylalanine or tryptophan at the end, this CDR3 is likely a read error. The V and J genes are TRBV10-2 and TRBJ2-2, with D tentatively TRBD2 (6 bases). CDR1 WSHSY and CDR2 SAAADI come from the germline V gene. The CDR3 totals 13 residues. Trimming took off 5 bases at V and 7 bases at J, with 11 bases between the two ends. In nucleotides, the CDR3 is TGCGCCAGCAGTATCGGGGGTGTCGGGGAGCTGTTTTGT. This encodes CASSIGGVGELFC.

This clonotype was detected ten times or more. The chain uses TRBV7-3 and TRBJ1-2; no clear D gene. This CDR3 spans 14 amino acids. The ends were cut back, 4 bases at V and 0 bases at J, with 9 bases in the middle. The germline V gene has CDR1 SGHTA and CDR2 FQGTGA. The CDR3 DNA is TGTGCCAGCAGCTCCGGACCGACTAACTATGGCTACACCTTC. Its translation is CASSSGPTNYGYTF.

This clonotype was observed a handful of times. This chain connects TRBV19 to TRBJ1-2; a weak D match, TRBD1 (5 bases). CDR1 and CDR2 from the germline V gene are LNHDA and SQIVND (reference sequence). Trimming cost V 3 bases and J 2 bases, with 22 bases left between them. The CDR3 is made up of 18 amino acids. The CDR3 DNA follows: TGTGCCAGTAGTATCAAGGGGTTCAGCGTTGTCATGAACTATGGCTACACCTTC. It codes for CASSIKGFSVVMNYGYTF.

This clonotype was found many times. J is TRBJ1-1 and V is TRBV7-2; D possibly corresponds to TRBD1 (6 bases). This CDR3 region has 15 residues. CDR1 and CDR2 (germline): SGHTA, FQGNSA. Trimming stripped 5 bases from V and 6 bases from J, with 19 bases between. Here the CDR3 reads CASSLWEGVHAEAFF. CDR3 coding DNA: TGTGCCAGCAGCCTGTGGGAGGGGGTTCACGCTGAAGCTTTCTTT.

This chain links TRBV19 with TRBJ1-1; no firm D call. CDR1 LNHDA and CDR2 SQIVND come from the germline V gene (reference sequence). The CDR3 covers 15 residues. V was shortened by 1 base and J by 1 base, with 10 bases between the two germline ends. In nucleotides, the CDR3 is TGTGCCAGTAGTATAGGGGAGGGAAGGAACACTGAAGCTTTCTTT. This gives the protein CASSIGEGRNTEAFF.

The rearrangement joins TRBV28 to TRBJ1-5, with D tentatively TRBD1 (5 bases). The CDR3 sequence is 14 residues long. Between the trimmed V and J ends, which lost 5 bases and 0 bases, there was a span of 8 bases. Germline V gene data show CDR1 as MDHEN and CDR2 as SYDVKM. CDR3: CASSAGTSNQPQHF. CDR3 coding DNA: TGTGCCAGCAGTGCAGGGACTAGCAATCAGCCCCAGCATTTT.

In its sample, this clonotype was seen a few times. The V and J genes are TRBV10-3 and TRBJ1-2, with D uncertain. The CDR3 loop spans 13 amino acids. The V end was cut by 4 bases, the J end by 7 bases, with 13 bases between. Germline CDR1 ENHRY, CDR2 SYGVKD. The CDR3 spells CAISGVSTTGYTF. CDR3 DNA sequence: TGTGCCATCAGTGGGGTTTCCACAACTGGCTACACCTTC.

This clonotype was seen many times. The chain links TRBV7-2 to TRBJ1-3; D possibly corresponds to TRBD1 (6 bases). Trimming left V 5 bases short and J 5 bases short, with 16 bases between. The V gene's germline CDR1 is SGHTA and CDR2 FQGNSA. CDR3 length equals 15 residues. CDR3 sequence reads: CASSITGIPRNTIYF. CDR3 bases: TGTGCCAGCAGCATAACAGGGATCCCAAGAAACACCATATATTTT.

This sequence joins TRBV7-2 and TRBJ2-7, with 8 bases that match TRBD2. The CDR3 contains 14 residues. Germline V gene lookup returns CDR1 SGHTA and CDR2 FQGNSA. The V and J ends lost 5 bases and 2 bases, in that order; junction bases with no gene match: 5. The CDR3 sequence: CASSVSGLAYEQYF. The CDR3 DNA reads TGTGCCAGCAGCGTGTCGGGACTAGCCTACGAGCAGTACTTC.

As regards this clonotype: A read error is likely, as this CDR3 ends without the conserved phenylalanine or tryptophan. This chain connects TRBV7-2 to TRBJ2-1; D not certain. The CDR3 contains 13 residues. Germline CDR1 reads SGHTA; CDR2 reads FQGNSA. V was shortened by 4 bases and J by 1 base, with 5 bases between the two germline ends. The CDR3 DNA reads as TGTGCCAGCAGCTCCCGGTCCTACAATGAGCAGTTCCTC. Its translation is CASSSRSYNEQFL.

This sequence joins TRBV6-5 and TRBJ2-7; the D is unclear. Germline CDR1 and CDR2: MNHEY and SVGAGI. The ends were cut back, 0 bases at V and 4 bases at J, with 4 bases in the middle. The length of the CDR3 is 12 residues. CDR3 sequence reads: CASSYSQYEQYF. In nucleotides, the CDR3 is TGTGCCAGCAGTTACTCCCAGTACGAGCAGTACTTC.

The chain couples TRBV12-3 or TRBV12-4 to TRBJ2-7; D is undetermined. The CDR3 extends over 16 amino acids. Trimming took 2 bases from V and 4 from J, leaving 18 bases between them. The CDR3 loop reads CASSLIKPPSLYEQYF. The CDR3 DNA sequence: TGTGCCAGCAGTTTAATCAAACCGCCTTCGCTTTACGAGCAGTACTTC.

This clonotype was seen at least ten times. A junction boundary mismatches the germline segment, possibly from a read error. This sequence joins TRBV5-1 and TRBJ1-1; D call uncertain. Germline V gene sequence: CDR1 SGHRS, CDR2 YFSETQ. This CDR3 is 13 amino acids long. The CDR3 region is CASSPDGNTEAFF. The CDR3 DNA follows: TGTGCCAGCAGTCCGGACGGGAACACTGAAGCTTTCTTT.

The rearrangement links TRBV12-3 or TRBV12-4 to TRBJ2-7; 12 bases map to TRBD2. J was trimmed by 3 bases and V by 6 bases; bases with no gene match: 3. The CDR3 has 14 residues. CDR3 protein: CASSPTSGGYEQYF. The CDR3 DNA follows: TGTGCCAGCAGCCCGACTAGCGGGGGCTACGAGCAGTACTTC.

The chain joins TRBV10-3 to TRBJ1-3, with 8 positions matching TRBD1. J was trimmed by 0 bases and V by 10 bases; bases with no gene match: 8. Germline V gives CDR1 ENHRY, CDR2 SYGVKD. This CDR3 has 15 residues. CDR3 DNA: TGTGCCACGGGGACAGGAATGTTCTCTGGAAACACCATATATTTT. This codes for CATGTGMFSGNTIYF.